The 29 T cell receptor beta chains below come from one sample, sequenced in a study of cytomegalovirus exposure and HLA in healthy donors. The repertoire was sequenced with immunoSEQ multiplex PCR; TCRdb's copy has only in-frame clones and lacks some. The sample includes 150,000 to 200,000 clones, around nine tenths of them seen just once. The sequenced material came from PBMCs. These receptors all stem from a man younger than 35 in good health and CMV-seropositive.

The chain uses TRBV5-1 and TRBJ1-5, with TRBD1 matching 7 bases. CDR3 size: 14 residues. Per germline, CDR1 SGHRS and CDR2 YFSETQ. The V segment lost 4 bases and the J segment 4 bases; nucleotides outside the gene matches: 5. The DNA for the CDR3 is TGCGCCAGCAGCACAGGGACAGTTAATCAGCCCCAGCATTTT. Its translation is CASSTGTVNQPQHF.

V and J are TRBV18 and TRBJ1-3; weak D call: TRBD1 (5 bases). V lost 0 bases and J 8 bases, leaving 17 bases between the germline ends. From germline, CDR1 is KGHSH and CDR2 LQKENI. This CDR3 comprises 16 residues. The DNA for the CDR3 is TGTGCCAGCTCACCACCGGTAGGCAGGGAGGGGTACACCATATATTTT. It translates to CASSPPVGREGYTIYF. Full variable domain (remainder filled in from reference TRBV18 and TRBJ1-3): NAGVMQNPRHLVRRRGQEARLRCSPMKGHSHVYWYRQLPEEGLKFMVYLQKENIIDESGMPKERFSAEFPKEGPSILRIQQVVRGDSAAYFCASSPPVGREGYTIYFGEGSWLTVV.

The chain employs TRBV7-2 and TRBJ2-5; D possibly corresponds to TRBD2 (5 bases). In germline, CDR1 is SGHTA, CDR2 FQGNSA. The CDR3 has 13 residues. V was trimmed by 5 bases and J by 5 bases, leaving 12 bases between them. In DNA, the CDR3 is TGTGCCAGCAGCCCCGCTAGCTCGGAGACCCAGTACTTC. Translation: CASSPASSETQYF. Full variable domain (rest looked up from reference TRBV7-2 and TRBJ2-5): GAGVSQSPSNKVTEKGKDVELRCDPISGHTALYWYRQSLGQGLEFLIYFQGNSAPDKSGLPSDRFSAERTGGSVSTLTIQRTQQEDSAVYLCASSPASSETQYFGPGTRLLVL.

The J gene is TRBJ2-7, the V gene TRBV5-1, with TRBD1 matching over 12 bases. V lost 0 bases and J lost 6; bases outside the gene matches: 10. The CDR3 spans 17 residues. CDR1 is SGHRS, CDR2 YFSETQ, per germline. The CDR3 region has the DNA TGCGCCAGCAGCTTGGGGGCCCCGGGACAGGGGGCGGGCGAGCAGTACTTC. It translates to CASSLGAPGQGAGEQYF.

CDR3 loop: CASSLAKSLEDREANSPLHF. The CDR3 nucleotides are TGTGCCAGCAGCTTAGCGAAGAGCCTCGAGGACAGGGAGGCCAATTCACCCCTCCACTTT. The rearrangement links TRBV7-6 to TRBJ1-6; 8 bases map to TRBD1. Germline assignment: CDR1 SGHVS and CDR2 FNYEAQ. The CDR3 runs to 20 residues. V gave up 0 bases and J gave up 7 bases; unmatched junction bases: 17.

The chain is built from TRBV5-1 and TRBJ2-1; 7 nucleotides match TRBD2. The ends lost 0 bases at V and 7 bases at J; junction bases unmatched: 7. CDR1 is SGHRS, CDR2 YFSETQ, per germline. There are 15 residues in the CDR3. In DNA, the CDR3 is TGCGCCAGCAGCTTGGAAGGGAGGGGAGATAATGAGCAGTTCTTC. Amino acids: CASSLEGRGDNEQFF.

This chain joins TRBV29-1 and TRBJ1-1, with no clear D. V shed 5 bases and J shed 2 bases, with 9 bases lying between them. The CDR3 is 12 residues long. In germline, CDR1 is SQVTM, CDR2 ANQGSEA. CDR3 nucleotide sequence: TGCAGCGTTCGGGTCGACAACACTGAAGCTTTCTTT. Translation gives CSVRVDNTEAFF.

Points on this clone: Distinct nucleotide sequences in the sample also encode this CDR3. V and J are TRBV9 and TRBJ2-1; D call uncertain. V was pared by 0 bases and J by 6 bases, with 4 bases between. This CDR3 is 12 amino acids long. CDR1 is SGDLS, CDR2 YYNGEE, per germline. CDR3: CASSVAGNEQFF. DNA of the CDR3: TGTGCCAGCAGCGTAGCCGGCAATGAGCAGTTCTTC.

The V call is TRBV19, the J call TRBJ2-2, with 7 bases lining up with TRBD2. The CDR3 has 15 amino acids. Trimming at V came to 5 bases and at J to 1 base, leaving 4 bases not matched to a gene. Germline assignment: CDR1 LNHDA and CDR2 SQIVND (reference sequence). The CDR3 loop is CASSVSSGNTGELFF. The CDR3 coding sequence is TGTGCCAGTAGTGTCTCTAGCGGGAACACCGGGGAGCTGTTTTTT.

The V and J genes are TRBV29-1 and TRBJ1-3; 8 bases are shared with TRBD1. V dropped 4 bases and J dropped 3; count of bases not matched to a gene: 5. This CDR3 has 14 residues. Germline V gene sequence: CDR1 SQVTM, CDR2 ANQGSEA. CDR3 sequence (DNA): TGCAGCGTTGTTACAGGGGGAAATGGAAACACCATATATTTT. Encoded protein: CSVVTGGNGNTIYF.

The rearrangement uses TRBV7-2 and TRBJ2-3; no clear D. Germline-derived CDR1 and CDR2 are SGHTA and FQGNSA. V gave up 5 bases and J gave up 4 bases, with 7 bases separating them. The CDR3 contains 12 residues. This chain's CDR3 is CASSDGSDTQYF. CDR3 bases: TGTGCCAGCAGCGACGGGTCAGATACGCAGTATTTT.

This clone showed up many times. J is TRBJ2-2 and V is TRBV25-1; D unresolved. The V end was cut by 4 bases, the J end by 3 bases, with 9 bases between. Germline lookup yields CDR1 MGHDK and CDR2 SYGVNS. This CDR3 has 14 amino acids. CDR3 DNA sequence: TGTGCCAGCAGTGGACGCGCGGACACCGGGGAGCTGTTTTTT. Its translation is CASSGRADTGELFF.

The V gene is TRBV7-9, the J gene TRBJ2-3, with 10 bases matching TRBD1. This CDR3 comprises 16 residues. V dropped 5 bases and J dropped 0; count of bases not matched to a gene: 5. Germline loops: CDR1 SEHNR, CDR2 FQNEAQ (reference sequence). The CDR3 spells CASSPGDRGSTDTQYF. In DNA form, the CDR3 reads TGTGCCAGCAGCCCAGGGGACAGGGGAAGCACAGATACGCAGTATTTT.

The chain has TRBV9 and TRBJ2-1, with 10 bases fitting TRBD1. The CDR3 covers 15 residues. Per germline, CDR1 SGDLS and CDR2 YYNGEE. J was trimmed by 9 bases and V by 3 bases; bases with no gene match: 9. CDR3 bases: TGTGCCAGCAGCGCTCCGGGACAGGGGATTGGTGAGCAGTTCTTC. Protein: CASSAPGQGIGEQFF.

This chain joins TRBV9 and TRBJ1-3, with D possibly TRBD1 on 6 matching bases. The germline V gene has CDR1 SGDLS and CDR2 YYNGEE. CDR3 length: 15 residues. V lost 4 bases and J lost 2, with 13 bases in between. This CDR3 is CASSPFGGAGNTIYF. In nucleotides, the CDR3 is TGTGCCAGCAGCCCCTTTGGGGGCGCTGGAAACACCATATATTTT. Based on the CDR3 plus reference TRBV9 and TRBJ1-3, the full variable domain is DSGVTQTPKHLITATGQRVTLRCSPRSGDLSVYWYQQSLDQGLQFLIQYYNGEERAKGNILERFSAQQFPDLHSELNLSSLELGDSALYFCASSPFGGAGNTIYFGEGSWLTVV.

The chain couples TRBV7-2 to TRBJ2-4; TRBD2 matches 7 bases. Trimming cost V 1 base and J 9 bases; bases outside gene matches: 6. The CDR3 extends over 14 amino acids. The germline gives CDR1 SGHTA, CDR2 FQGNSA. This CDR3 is CASSLDAGVGIQYF. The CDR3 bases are TGTGCCAGCAGCTTAGACGCGGGGGTGGGCATTCAGTACTTC.

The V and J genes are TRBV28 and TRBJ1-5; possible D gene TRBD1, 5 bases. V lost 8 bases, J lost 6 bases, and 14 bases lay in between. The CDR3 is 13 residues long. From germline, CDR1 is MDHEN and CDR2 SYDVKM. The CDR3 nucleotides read TGTGCCAGCCGCGGGGCCTCGGGTCAGCCCCAGCATTTT. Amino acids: CASRGASGQPQHF.

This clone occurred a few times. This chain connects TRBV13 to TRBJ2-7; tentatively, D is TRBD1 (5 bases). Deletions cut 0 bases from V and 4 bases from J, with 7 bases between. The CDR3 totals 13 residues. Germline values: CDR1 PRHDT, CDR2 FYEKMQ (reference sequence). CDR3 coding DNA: TGTGCCAGCAGCTTAGGGGGGCGATACGAGCAGTACTTC. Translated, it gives CASSLGGRYEQYF. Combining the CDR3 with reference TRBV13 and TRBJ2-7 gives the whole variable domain AAGVIQSPRHLIKEKRETATLKCYPIPRHDTVYWYQQGPGQDPQFLISFYEKMQSDKGSIPDRFSAQQFSDYHSELNMSSLELGDSALYFCASSLGGRYEQYFGPGTRLTVT.

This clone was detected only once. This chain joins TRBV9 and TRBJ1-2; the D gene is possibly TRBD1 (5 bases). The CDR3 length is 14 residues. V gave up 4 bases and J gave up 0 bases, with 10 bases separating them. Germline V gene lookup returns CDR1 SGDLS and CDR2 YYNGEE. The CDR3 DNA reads TGTGCCAGCAGCCGGGGGGGGGCTAACTATGGCTACACCTTC. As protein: CASSRGGANYGYTF.

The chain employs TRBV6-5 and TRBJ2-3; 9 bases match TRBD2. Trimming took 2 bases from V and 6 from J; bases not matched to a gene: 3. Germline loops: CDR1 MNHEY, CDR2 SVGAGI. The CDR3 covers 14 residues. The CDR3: CASSYGTSPDTQYF. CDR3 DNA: TGTGCCAGCAGTTACGGGACTAGCCCTGATACGCAGTATTTT.

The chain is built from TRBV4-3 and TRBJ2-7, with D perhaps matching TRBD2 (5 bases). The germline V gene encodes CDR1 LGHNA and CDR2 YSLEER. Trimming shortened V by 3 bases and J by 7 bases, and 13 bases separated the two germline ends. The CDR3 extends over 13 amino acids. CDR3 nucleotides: TGCGCCAGCAGCCAGGACTCAGTGGGGGAGCAGTACTTC. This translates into CASSQDSVGEQYF.

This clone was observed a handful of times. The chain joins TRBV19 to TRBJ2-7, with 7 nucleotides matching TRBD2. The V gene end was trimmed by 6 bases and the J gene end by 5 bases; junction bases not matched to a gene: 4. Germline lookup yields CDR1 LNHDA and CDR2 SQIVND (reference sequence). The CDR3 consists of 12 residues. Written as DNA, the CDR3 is TGTGCCAGTAGCGGGAGGCAGAACGAGCAGTACTTC. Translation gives CASSGRQNEQYF.

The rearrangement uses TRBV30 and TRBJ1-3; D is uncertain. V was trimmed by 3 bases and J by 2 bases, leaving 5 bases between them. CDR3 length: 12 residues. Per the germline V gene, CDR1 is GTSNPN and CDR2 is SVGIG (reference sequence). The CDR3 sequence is CAWRIAGNTIYF. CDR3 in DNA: TGTGCCTGGAGGATAGCTGGAAACACCATATATTTT.

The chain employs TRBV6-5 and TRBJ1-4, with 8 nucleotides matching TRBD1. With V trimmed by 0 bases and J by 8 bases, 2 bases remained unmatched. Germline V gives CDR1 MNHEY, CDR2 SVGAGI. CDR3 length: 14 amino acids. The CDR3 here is CASSYSTGAEKLFF. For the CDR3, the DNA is TGTGCCAGCAGTTACTCGACAGGGGCGGAAAAACTGTTTTTT.

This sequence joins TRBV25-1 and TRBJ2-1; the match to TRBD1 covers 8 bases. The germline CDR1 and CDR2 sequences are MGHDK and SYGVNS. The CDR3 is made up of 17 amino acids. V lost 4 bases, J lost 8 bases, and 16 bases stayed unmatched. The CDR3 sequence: CASSGPPTGAGADEQFF. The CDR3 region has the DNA TGTGCCAGCAGTGGCCCCCCGACAGGGGCCGGCGCCGATGAGCAGTTCTTC. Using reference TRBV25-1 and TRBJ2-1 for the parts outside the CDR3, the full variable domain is EADIYQTPRYLVIGTGKKITLECSQTMGHDKMYWYQQDPGMELHLIHYSYGVNSTEKGDLSSESTVSRIRTEHFPLTLESARPSHTSQYLCASSGPPTGAGADEQFFGPGTRLTVL.

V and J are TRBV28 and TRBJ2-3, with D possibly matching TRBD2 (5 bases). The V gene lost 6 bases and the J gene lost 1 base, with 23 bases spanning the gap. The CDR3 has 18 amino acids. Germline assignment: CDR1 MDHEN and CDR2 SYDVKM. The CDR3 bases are TGTGCCAGCAGCACCCCAACGGGGTGGGAGAAGCGCACAGATACGCAGTATTTT. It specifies CASSTPTGWEKRTDTQYF.

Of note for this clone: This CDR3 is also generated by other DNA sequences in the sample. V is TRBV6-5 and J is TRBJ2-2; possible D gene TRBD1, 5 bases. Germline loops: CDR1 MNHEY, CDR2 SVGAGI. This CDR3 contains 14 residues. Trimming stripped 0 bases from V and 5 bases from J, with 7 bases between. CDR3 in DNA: TGTGCCAGCAGTTACTCCTCAGGGACCGGGGAGCTGTTTTTT. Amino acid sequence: CASSYSSGTGELFF.

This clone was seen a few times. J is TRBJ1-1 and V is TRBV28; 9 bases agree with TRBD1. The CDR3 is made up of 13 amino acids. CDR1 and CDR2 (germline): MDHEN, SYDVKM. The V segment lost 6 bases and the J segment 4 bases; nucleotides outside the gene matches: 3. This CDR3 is CASSPGQGTEAFF. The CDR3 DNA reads TGTGCCAGCAGCCCGGGACAGGGCACTGAAGCTTTCTTT.

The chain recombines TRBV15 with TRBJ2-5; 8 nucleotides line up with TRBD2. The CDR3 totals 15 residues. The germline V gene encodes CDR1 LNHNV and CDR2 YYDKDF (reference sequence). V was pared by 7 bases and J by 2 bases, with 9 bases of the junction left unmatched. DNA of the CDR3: TGTGCCACCACTCGCCGAGTAGCGGGACAAGAGACCCAGTACTTC. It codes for CATTRRVAGQETQYF.